The rows below give T cell receptor beta chains drawn from one sample of a study of blood T cell repertoires in COVID-19. TCRdb's table, derived via immunoSEQ multiplex PCR, lists solely in-frame clones and lacks some. The sample lists around 92,000 clones, roughly 86% occurring once. Sequencing was performed on peripheral blood. The receptors originated from a human donor in a cohort sampled during active COVID-19. Both conserved end residues are part of each CDR3. D genes are given only for firm matches. Size tells how often a clone was seen (once, few, many) or the class of an expanded clone, and some rows leave it out.

>.|.|TRBJ2-1|TRBV24-1
TGTGCCACCAGTAGCGAGCAGGGGTACAATGAGCAGTTCTTC
CATSSEQGYNEQFF
>.|TRBD1|TRBJ2-5|TRBV6-2/TRBV6-3
TGTGCCAGCAGCCAGGGACAGGGAAAACTGCAAGAGACCCAGTACTTC
CASSQGQGKLQETQYF
>.|TRBD1|TRBJ1-2|TRBV12-3/TRBV12-4
TGTGCCAGCAGCCTCCGGGGACAGTATGGCTACACCTTC
CASSLRGQYGYTF
>.|TRBD1|TRBJ2-3|TRBV15
TGTGCCACCAGCACCTACTTGACAGGGTATGGAGATACGCAGTATTTT
CATSTYLTGYGDTQYF
>.|.|TRBJ2-7|TRBV5-4
TGTGCCAGCAGCGACCGGGACACCACCTACGAGCAGTACTTC
CASSDRDTTYEQYF
>.|.|TRBJ1-3|TRBV5-6
TGTGCCAGCGAGGATGTGAGCTCTGGAAACACCATATATTTT
CASEDVSSGNTIYF
>.|.|TRBJ2-7|TRBV6-5
TGTGCCAGCAGCATCGGAGCTCGATCCTACGAGCAGTACTTC
CASSIGARSYEQYF
>.|TRBD1|TRBJ1-4|TRBV28
TGTGCCAGCAGCTACACAGGGGGTGGTGAAAAACTGTTTTTT
CASSYTGGGEKLFF
>few|.|TRBJ2-5|TRBV12-3/TRBV12-4
TGTGCCAGCAGTTCAGCGAGGGAGACCCAGTACTTC
CASSSARETQYF
>.|.|TRBJ2-3|TRBV2
TGTGCCAGCAGTCAACAGGGACCGGGTACGCAGTATTTT
CASSQQGPGTQYF
>.|TRBD1|TRBJ1-5|TRBV18
TGTGCCAGCTCACCGGGACAGGCCGCGGGGCCCCAGCATTTT
CASSPGQAAGPQHF
>.|TRBD2|TRBJ2-1|TRBV3-1/TRBV3-2
TGTGCCACCCTAAAGACTAGCGGGATGAACAATGAGCAGTTCTTC
CATLKTSGMNNEQFF
>.|.|TRBJ2-5|TRBV11-2
TGTGCCAGCAGCTCGACAGGGAGGAGAGAGACCCAGTACTTC
CASSSTGRRETQYF
>.|TRBD2|TRBJ2-7|TRBV15
TGTGCCACCAGCGGGAGGACTAGCGGGGCCTACGAGCAGTACTTC
CATSGRTSGAYEQYF
>.|TRBD1|TRBJ1-3|TRBV6-6
TGTGCCAGCATCTCCGGAAAGGGGGCTAGAAACACCATATATTTT
CASISGKGARNTIYF
>.|.|TRBJ2-1|TRBV9
TGTGCCAGCAGCGGACTAGTACCATCCCCCTACAATGAGCAGTTCTTC
CASSGLVPSPYNEQFF
>.|.|TRBJ2-5|TRBV9
TGTGCCAGCAGCACCGGGGGCCAAGAGACCCAGTACTTC
CASSTGGQETQYF
>.|.|TRBJ1-2|TRBV28
TGTGCCAGCAGTTTATCAGCCGGGTCAGGCTACACCTTC
CASSLSAGSGYTF
>.|TRBD2|TRBJ2-1|TRBV5-4
TGTGCCAGCAGCTCCCGGGGACTAGCGGGAGACCCGGCCCTCGAGTTCTTC
CASSSRGLAGDPALEFF
>.|TRBD1|TRBJ2-1|TRBV4-2
TGTGCCAGCAGCCCGGGACAGGGGCTGGACAATGAGCAGTTCTTC
CASSPGQGLDNEQFF
>once|TRBD1|TRBJ1-1|TRBV2
TGTGCCAGCAGTGAAAACAGGGGATTGAACACTGAAGCTTTCTTT
CASSENRGLNTEAFF
>.|TRBD1|TRBJ1-3|TRBV6-5
TGTGCCAGCAGAACCGGGACAGGGCTAAACACCATATATTTT
CASRTGTGLNTIYF
>.|TRBD1|TRBJ1-2|TRBV12-3/TRBV12-4
TGTGCCAGCACCCACAGGGGGCCTGGCTACACCTTC
CASTHRGPGYTF
>few|TRBD1|TRBJ1-3|TRBV6-5
TGTGCCAGCAGGCGACAGGGAACCCCTGGAAACACCATATATTTT
CASRRQGTPGNTIYF